The sequence of this TCR beta chain was determined in a study of T-cell memory formation after mild COVID-19. Whole-study findings and limits: Mostly located in CM and EM were contracting CD4+ clones, with contracting CD8+ clones located in EMRA.

One entry per CDR3 protein, called by TCRdb with MiXCR from the 5' RACE reads. The table includes around 200,000 distinct CDR3 sequences, under 12% detected once. With respect to this clonotype: Its antigen is not known.

The sequenced sample was PBMCs or a T cell subset sorted from them (not recorded which). The sequence was collected from a young man who had mild COVID-19 (a few samples of this study predate the infection). Cell type and time point are not known.

This chain's CDR3 is CASSRTGTGLYNEQFF. CDR3 in DNA: TGTGCCAGCAGCCGTACCGGGACAGGGCTATACAATGAGCAGTTCTTC. The chain carries TRBV7-2 and TRBJ2-1; 9 nucleotides align to TRBD1. Germline loops: CDR1 SGHTA, CDR2 FQGNSA. The length of the CDR3 is 16 residues. V shed 5 bases, J shed 4 bases, and the junction held 9 bases outside the gene matches.